This T cell receptor beta chain appears in the sequencing data of a study of T cells in Graves' hyperthyroidism and ophthalmopathy. Study observations and caveats: Ophthalmopathy cases were set apart from stable hyperthyroidism by a 13 V-J model. Ophthalmopathy, as predicted by the model, came a median around 7 months after the prediction.

Inclusion characteristics of ophthalmopathy patients comprised a Clinical Activity Score of at least 3, a NOSPECS grade of at least 4, and duration under 3 months. Patients showing uncontrolled infection, other autoimmune disease, pregnancy or lactation were ineligible. This clonotype was observed a few times. No antigen is known for it. Germline V gives CDR1 DFQATT, CDR2 SNEGSKA (reference sequence). Trimming removed 6 bases from V and 8 bases from J, with 16 bases in between. CDR3 length: 12 amino acids. Researchers took RNA transcripts and amplified the TCR beta CDR3 regions from them. During a first-round RT-PCR of the TCR CDR3, the HTBI primer set was used. A single record per CDR3 protein comes from TCRdb applying MiXCR to the multiplex PCR reads. Altogether hundreds of thousands of distinct CDR3 sequences are present, around 20% being singletons, with the ten largest covering 47%.

This rearrangement joins TRBV20-1 to TRBJ1-1; D is undetermined. Sequencing used blood. This receptor was identified in a man aged 40-49 years with Graves' ophthalmopathy. CDR3 loop: CSASSRSSEAFF. The CDR3 nucleotides read TGCAGTGCGAGCTCCCGATCCAGCGAAGCTTTCTTT.